This is a list of T cell receptor beta chains from one sample in a study of pediatric ulcerative colitis. This table comes from immunoSEQ multiplex PCR, and its TCRdb copy is limited to in-frame clones, with some not included. The repertoire holds approximately 18,000 clones, with roughly 74% as singletons. Material for sequencing was gut tissue. These receptors originate from a boy aged 5 to 17 with moderate ulcerative colitis. Both conserved end residues are part of each CDR3. Fields, in order: D gene, J gene, clone size, V gene, CDR3 protein, CDR3 DNA. A D gene is named only where the DNA matches it firmly. For some rows the clone size is stated as once, few or many, or as a class when expanded; others skip it.

D: NA
J: TRBJ2-1
size: NA
V: TRBV11-2
CDR3: CASSLIWGNEQFF
DNA: TGTGCCAGCAGCTTAATTTGGGGAAATGAGCAGTTCTTC

D: TRBD1
J: TRBJ1-5
size: NA
V: TRBV29-1
CDR3: CSVVLAGGRQPQHF
DNA: TGCAGCGTTGTTTTAGCAGGGGGGAGACAGCCCCAGCATTTT

D: NA
J: TRBJ2-1
size: NA
V: TRBV27
CDR3: CASTERAYNEQFF
DNA: TGTGCCAGCACGGAGAGGGCCTACAATGAGCAGTTCTTC

D: TRBD2
J: TRBJ2-7
size: NA
V: TRBV7-9
CDR3: CASSSIGTSDEQYF
DNA: TGTGCCAGCAGCTCCATCGGGACTAGCGACGAGCAGTACTTC

D: TRBD1
J: TRBJ1-2
size: NA
V: TRBV29-1
CDR3: CSGGDSPLLGGYTF
DNA: TGCAGCGGTGGGGACAGTCCCCTCCTGGGTGGCTACACCTTC

D: TRBD1
J: TRBJ1-1
size: once
V: TRBV5-5
CDR3: CASSYLDRGVGAANTEAFF
DNA: TGTGCCAGCAGCTACCTGGACAGGGGGGTCGGGGCCGCGAACACTGAAGCTTTCTTT

D: NA
J: TRBJ2-5
size: NA
V: TRBV5-4
CDR3: CASSLETAKQETQYF
DNA: TGTGCCAGCAGCTTGGAGACAGCCAAACAAGAGACCCAGTACTTC

D: TRBD1
J: TRBJ2-7
size: NA
V: TRBV5-6
CDR3: CASSLKGTEIYEQYF
DNA: TGTGCCAGCAGCTTGAAAGGGACAGAAATCTACGAGCAGTACTTC

D: NA
J: TRBJ1-1
size: NA
V: TRBV25-1
CDR3: CASSWARNTEAFF
DNA: TGTGCCAGCAGTTGGGCAAGGAACACTGAAGCTTTCTTT

D: NA
J: TRBJ2-3
size: NA
V: TRBV18
CDR3: CASSPPNTDTQYF
DNA: TGTGCCAGCTCACCACCTAATACAGATACGCAGTATTTT

D: NA
J: TRBJ2-1
size: NA
V: TRBV9
CDR3: CASSVGLERHDEQFF
DNA: TGTGCCAGCAGCGTAGGACTAGAGCGCCACGATGAGCAGTTCTTC

D: TRBD2
J: TRBJ2-7
size: NA
V: TRBV5-1
CDR3: CASSRLAGGPHEQYF
DNA: TGCGCCAGCAGTCGTCTAGCGGGAGGGCCGCACGAGCAGTACTTC

D: NA
J: TRBJ1-2
size: few
V: TRBV25-1
CDR3: CASSDTGKYGYTF
DNA: TGTGCCAGCAGTGATACAGGGAAATATGGCTACACCTTC

D: NA
J: TRBJ2-7
size: NA
V: TRBV6-5
CDR3: CASSYDPGNYEQYF
DNA: TGTGCCAGCAGTTACGATCCGGGGAACTACGAGCAGTACTTC

D: NA
J: TRBJ2-2
size: NA
V: TRBV6-1
CDR3: CASSEGSGGIDTGELFF
DNA: TGTGCCAGCAGTGAAGGATCTGGGGGAATCGACACCGGGGAGCTGTTTTTT

D: NA
J: TRBJ2-5
size: NA
V: TRBV6-1
CDR3: CASSELGETQYF
DNA: TGTGCCAGCAGTGAATTGGGCGAGACCCAGTACTTC

D: TRBD1
J: TRBJ1-5
size: NA
V: TRBV6-6
CDR3: CASSYQQGTNQPQHF
DNA: TGTGCCAGCAGTTACCAACAGGGGACCAATCAGCCCCAGCATTTT

D: TRBD1
J: TRBJ2-7
size: NA
V: TRBV7-3
CDR3: CASTHRGAEQYF
DNA: TGTGCCAGCACCCACAGGGGCGCCGAGCAGTACTTC

D: NA
J: TRBJ2-7
size: NA
V: TRBV7-2
CDR3: CASSPRRGSYEQYF
DNA: TGTGCCAGCAGCCCTCGGAGGGGTTCCTACGAGCAGTACTTC

D: NA
J: TRBJ2-5
size: NA
V: TRBV7-2
CDR3: CASSSGARQETQYF
DNA: TGTGCCAGCAGCTCAGGAGCGCGCCAAGAGACCCAGTACTTC

D: TRBD2
J: TRBJ2-5
size: NA
V: TRBV7-7
CDR3: CASSFSGREETQYF
DNA: TGTGCCAGCAGCTTTAGCGGGCGGGAAGAGACCCAGTACTTC

D: TRBD1
J: TRBJ2-1
size: few
V: TRBV5-1
CDR3: CASSLLSGQGINEQFF
DNA: TGCGCCAGCAGCTTGTTATCCGGACAGGGGATCAATGAGCAGTTCTTC

D: NA
J: TRBJ2-3
size: NA
V: TRBV4-3
CDR3: CASSQDGAGETDTQYF
DNA: TGCGCCAGCAGCCAAGATGGAGCGGGTGAAACAGATACGCAGTATTTT

D: TRBD2
J: TRBJ2-1
size: medium-sized
V: TRBV5-4
CDR3: CASSLAGGTRWNEQFF
DNA: TGTGCCAGCAGCTTGGCGGGCGGGACTAGGTGGAATGAGCAGTTCTTC

D: NA
J: TRBJ2-3
size: NA
V: TRBV4-1
CDR3: CASSHELEGTDTQYF
DNA: TGCGCCAGCAGCCACGAATTGGAGGGCACAGATACGCAGTATTTT

D: TRBD2
J: TRBJ2-7
size: NA
V: TRBV9
CDR3: CASSAHSRGSYEQYF
DNA: TGTGCCAGCAGCGCCCACTCGCGGGGGAGCTACGAGCAGTACTTC

D: TRBD2
J: TRBJ2-1
size: NA
V: TRBV4-1
CDR3: CASSHLTSGSGGRQQFF
DNA: TGCGCCAGCAGCCATTTGACTAGCGGGAGCGGGGGCCGCCAGCAGTTCTTC

D: TRBD2
J: TRBJ2-2
size: few
V: TRBV2
CDR3: CASGGLVDPGELFF
DNA: TGTGCCAGCGGGGGACTAGTTGACCCCGGGGAGCTGTTTTTT

D: TRBD1
J: TRBJ2-3
size: NA
V: TRBV27
CDR3: CASSFWDRAGDTQYF
DNA: TGTGCCAGCAGTTTTTGGGACAGGGCTGGAGATACGCAGTATTTT

D: NA
J: TRBJ1-4
size: few
V: TRBV9
CDR3: CASSVGTGAKLFF
DNA: TGTGCCAGCAGCGTAGGAACAGGCGCGAAACTGTTTTTT

D: NA
J: TRBJ2-3
size: NA
V: TRBV6-4
CDR3: CASSAAGDFDTQYF
DNA: TGTGCCAGCAGTGCGGCAGGGGATTTTGATACGCAGTATTTT

D: NA
J: TRBJ1-1
size: NA
V: TRBV9
CDR3: CASSALGVGTEAFF
DNA: TGTGCCAGCAGCGCCCTCGGGGTTGGGACTGAAGCTTTCTTT

D: NA
J: TRBJ2-3
size: NA
V: TRBV19
CDR3: CASSLGWTDTQYF
DNA: TGTGCCAGTAGCCTCGGGTGGACAGATACGCAGTATTTT

D: NA
J: TRBJ2-5
size: NA
V: TRBV5-1
CDR3: CASSLEGRVGETQYF
DNA: TGCGCCAGCAGCTTGGAGGGCAGGGTTGGAGAGACCCAGTACTTC

D: NA
J: TRBJ2-5
size: NA
V: TRBV11-2
CDR3: CASSPSWLGLQETQYF
DNA: TGTGCCAGCAGCCCCTCCTGGTTAGGGTTGCAAGAGACCCAGTACTTC

D: NA
J: TRBJ2-7
size: once
V: TRBV5-4
CDR3: CASSLSLDHSYEQYF
DNA: TGTGCCAGCAGCTTGAGTCTGGACCACTCCTACGAGCAGTACTTC

D: NA
J: TRBJ1-1
size: few
V: TRBV5-1
CDR3: CASSSIGTTNTEAFF
DNA: TGCGCCAGCAGCTCGATCGGGACAACGAACACTGAAGCTTTCTTT

D: TRBD1
J: TRBJ2-1
size: NA
V: TRBV5-1
CDR3: CASSLRQGWNEQFF
DNA: TGCGCCAGCAGCCTTCGACAGGGTTGGAATGAGCAGTTCTTC

D: NA
J: TRBJ1-1
size: NA
V: TRBV7-2
CDR3: CASSLEAGRVAFF
DNA: TGTGCCAGCAGCTTAGAGGCAGGGAGGGTAGCTTTCTTT

D: NA
J: TRBJ1-6
size: NA
V: TRBV5-1
CDR3: CASSPALGRNYNSPLHF
DNA: TGCGCCAGCAGCCCGGCCTTGGGCAGAAACTATAATTCACCCCTCCACTTT

D: NA
J: TRBJ1-5
size: NA
V: TRBV7-9
CDR3: CASSLERDGYSNQPQHF
DNA: TGTGCCAGCAGCTTAGAAAGGGACGGTTATAGCAATCAGCCCCAGCATTTT